This T cell receptor (beta chain) emerged from a study of blood T cell repertoires in COVID-19. This CDR3 region has 14 residues. Germline-derived CDR1 and CDR2 are SGHAT and FQNNGV. V gave up 5 bases and J gave up 4 bases, with 15 bases separating them. Profiled with immunoSEQ multiplex PCR; TCRdb holds only in-frame clones, not every one. The sample has tens of thousands of clones; roughly 80% are singletons. This clonotype originated in a man aged 45-65 years with active COVID-19. This chain links TRBV11-2 with TRBJ2-7, with D possibly matching TRBD2 (7 bases). The sample taken for sequencing was peripheral blood. This CDR3 is CASSQGRGRYEQYF. The DNA for the CDR3 is TGTGCCAGCAGCCAGGGGCGGGGGCGGTACGAGCAGTACTTC.